The 27 T cell receptor beta chains listed next were all sequenced from one sample in a study of blood T cells in healthy people across ages. Alongside a J-beta primer mix, a sample-barcoded 5' primer served in a second PCR lasting roughly 7 to 12 cycles. Using its own MiXCR run on the 5' RACE reads, TCRdb lists one record per CDR3 protein. This table has around 2 million distinct CDR3 sequences, roughly two fifths appearing once. The specimen was blood. Receptor source: a human donor in good health.

DNA of the CDR3: TGTGCCAGCAGCTTACGGGCGGGGGAAAACATTCAGTACTTC. Its protein product is CASSLRAGENIQYF. The V call is TRBV7-2, the J call TRBJ2-4, with 7 nucleotides matching TRBD2. Germline V CDR1 and CDR2: SGHTA, FQGNSA. The CDR3 has 14 amino acids. The V gene end was trimmed by 2 bases and the J gene end by 5 bases; junction bases not matched to a gene: 3.

This clonotype was seen only a few times. V is TRBV15 and J is TRBJ1-4, with unresolved D. Germline V gives CDR1 LNHNV, CDR2 YYDKDF (reference sequence). Trimming cost V 1 base and J 4 bases, with 10 bases left between them. The CDR3 runs 15 residues. The CDR3 DNA sequence: TGTGCCACCAGCAGAGGGGTGGCCTATAATGAAAAACTGTTTTTT. As protein: CATSRGVAYNEKLFF. Full variable domain (missing parts from reference TRBV15 and TRBJ1-4): DAMVIQNPRYQVTQFGKPVTLSCSQTLNHNVMYWYQQKSSQAPKLLFHYYDKDFNNEADTPDNFQSRRPNTSFCFLDIRSPGLGDTAMYLCATSRGVAYNEKLFFGSGTQLSVL.

The chain uses TRBV10-3 and TRBJ2-1; a weak D match, TRBD1 (5 bases). Trimming removed 4 bases at V and 5 bases at J, with 9 bases between. CDR3 length: 13 residues. The V gene's germline CDR1 is ENHRY and CDR2 SYGVKD. CDR3 coding DNA: TGTGCCATCAGTGTTTGGGGCGACAATGAGCAGTTCTTC. Protein: CAISVWGDNEQFF.

The chain combines TRBV7-2 with TRBJ2-5; D not resolved. The J call is uncertain, as TRBJ2-7 better fits the DNA end. Germline V gene lookup returns CDR1 SGHTA and CDR2 FQGNSA. The CDR3 is 12 amino acids. As DNA, the CDR3 is TGTGCCAGCAGCTTAGATCTTAACGAGCAGTACTTC. Protein: CASSLDLNEQYF.

This clonotype was recorded a few times. This chain uses TRBV10-3 with TRBJ2-5, with 8 bases that match TRBD2. Germline CDR1 reads ENHRY; CDR2 reads SYGVKD. CDR3 length equals 13 residues. V lost 11 bases and J lost 1; bases outside the gene matches: 6. The CDR3 region is CAAGAGAQETQYF. The CDR3 nucleotides read TGTGCCGCTGGAGCGGGGGCCCAAGAGACCCAGTACTTC.

The gene calls are TRBV20-1 and TRBJ1-1; D is perhaps TRBD1 (5 bases). This CDR3 has 14 residues. Trimming left V 2 bases short and J 2 bases short, with 12 bases between. Looked up from germline, CDR1 is DFQATT and CDR2 is SNEGSKA (reference sequence). CDR3: CSARKGEGNTEAFF. CDR3 nucleotide sequence: TGCAGTGCTAGAAAAGGGGAGGGTAACACTGAAGCTTTCTTT.

This chain connects TRBV7-2 to TRBJ1-1; 9 bases agree with TRBD1. J lost 9 bases, V lost 4 bases, and 6 bases had no gene match. The CDR3 spans 13 residues. The germline V gene has CDR1 SGHTA and CDR2 FQGNSA. CDR3 sequence (DNA): TGTGCCAGCAGCTCCGGGACAGGGAAGAAAGCTTTCTTT. Protein product: CASSSGTGKKAFF. Variable domain in full (rest from reference TRBV7-2 and TRBJ1-1): GAGVSQSPSNKVTEKGKDVELRCDPISGHTALYWYRQSLGQGLEFLIYFQGNSAPDKSGLPSDRFSAERTGGSVSTLTIQRTQQEDSAVYLCASSSGTGKKAFFGQGTRLTVV.

This clonotype turned up a few times. This rearrangement joins TRBV5-1 to TRBJ2-5, with a possible D match to TRBD2 (6 bases). The germline V gene has CDR1 SGHRS and CDR2 YFSETQ. V was pared by 6 bases and J by 5 bases, with 14 bases between. This CDR3 contains 13 residues. CDR3 loop: CASNPGVAETQYF. The CDR3 bases are TGCGCCAGCAACCCGGGGGTCGCGGAGACCCAGTACTTC.

This clonotype has ten or more counts. The V gene is TRBV4-3, the J gene TRBJ2-7; 7 bases line up with TRBD2. The CDR3 consists of 15 residues. V lost 4 bases and J lost 2; bases outside the gene matches: 8. Germline values: CDR1 LGHNA, CDR2 YSLEER. For the CDR3, the DNA is TGCGCCAGCAGCCTTGAGCGGGGATCCACCTACGAGCAGTACTTC. Its protein product is CASSLERGSTYEQYF.

This clonotype was seen ten or more times. This chain links TRBV7-2 with TRBJ2-5; D might be TRBD1 or TRBD2, each matching 5 bases. The CDR3 runs to 16 residues. The V and J ends lost 5 bases and 5 bases respectively, with 21 bases between them. Per germline, CDR1 SGHTA and CDR2 FQGNSA. CDR3 bases: TGTGCCAGCAGCGACACCGGGACGGCTCTGAGGGAGACCCAGTACTTC. Translating gives CASSDTGTALRETQYF.

This clonotype was observed a handful of times. The chain recombines TRBV6-5 with TRBJ1-2; possible D gene TRBD1, 5 bases. Germline CDR1 and CDR2: MNHEY and SVGAGI. The CDR3 has 13 amino acids. V lost 6 bases, J lost 0 bases, and 8 bases lay in between. Here the CDR3 reads CASSGTTNYGYTF. CDR3 nucleotides: TGTGCCAGCAGCGGGACCACTAACTATGGCTACACCTTC.

This rearrangement joins TRBV11-2 to TRBJ1-1; 12 bases are shared with TRBD1. Germline lookup yields CDR1 SGHAT and CDR2 FQNNGV. V shed 1 base and J 4 bases; nucleotides not matched to a gene: 10. The CDR3 covers 18 residues. The CDR3 DNA follows: TGTGCCAGCAGCTTAGGGGACAGGGGGCGTGTGAAAAGCACTGAAGCTTTCTTT. Amino acids: CASSLGDRGRVKSTEAFF. The full variable domain, in which reference TRBV11-2 and TRBJ1-1 provide the parts outside the CDR3, is EAGVAQSPRYKIIEKRQSVAFWCNPISGHATLYWYQQILGQGPKLLIQFQNNGVVDDSQLPKDRFSAERLKGVDSTLKIQPAKLEDSAVYLCASSLGDRGRVKSTEAFFGQGTRLTVV.

V is TRBV29-1 and J is TRBJ1-2, with D uncertain. Germline V gives CDR1 SQVTM, CDR2 ANQGSEA. The CDR3 length is 18 residues. V was clipped by 1 base and J by 4 bases, with 25 bases between them. The CDR3 here is CSVEGAAPAPSSTYGYTF. CDR3 nucleotide sequence: TGCAGCGTTGAAGGGGCGGCCCCAGCGCCATCGTCTACCTATGGCTACACCTTC. Together with reference TRBV29-1 and TRBJ1-2, the CDR3 gives the full variable domain: SAVISQKPSRDICQRGTSLTIQCQVDSQVTMMFWYRQQPGQSLTLIATANQGSEATYESGFVIDKFPISRPNLTFSTLTVSNMSPEDSSIYLCSVEGAAPAPSSTYGYTFGSGTRLTVV.

V usage is TRBV12-3 or TRBV12-4 and J usage is TRBJ1-1, with TRBD1 as a possible D gene (5 bases). V gave up 7 bases and J gave up 11 bases, with 14 bases separating them. CDR3 length equals 11 residues. This chain's CDR3 is CASTLRAGAFF. The CDR3 DNA reads as TGTGCCAGCACCCTGAGAGCAGGGGCTTTCTTT.

This chain uses TRBV28 with TRBJ2-1; no clear D. CDR1 and CDR2 from the germline V gene are MDHEN and SYDVKM. This CDR3 spans 15 amino acids. Deletions cut 6 bases from V and 3 bases from J, with 15 bases between. In DNA form, the CDR3 reads TGTGCCAGCAGCCCCCCCGGTAGCAACTACAATGAGCAGTTCTTC. It specifies CASSPPGSNYNEQFF.

This clonotype was counted only a few times. This chain uses TRBV5-5 with TRBJ2-7, with D maybe TRBD2 (5 bases). V was shortened by 4 bases and J by 3 bases, with 14 bases between the two germline ends. The CDR3 covers 14 residues. Germline V gene sequence: CDR1 SGHKS, CDR2 YYEKEE (reference sequence). The CDR3 DNA follows: TGTGCCAGCAGCCCGATAGCCGGGGACTACGAGCAGTACTTC. Translating it yields CASSPIAGDYEQYF.

This clonotype was observed a few times. This chain uses TRBV7-9 with TRBJ2-1, with D hard to call. This CDR3 region has 12 residues. The V gene lost 4 bases and the J gene lost 6 bases, with 7 bases spanning the gap. Germline-derived CDR1 and CDR2 are SEHNR and FQNEAQ (reference sequence). The CDR3 DNA sequence: TGTGCCAGCAGCTACCTTACCAATGAGCAGTTCTTC. Its protein is CASSYLTNEQFF. The whole variable domain, filled in from reference TRBV7-9 and TRBJ2-1, reads DTGVSQNPRHKITKRGQNVTFRCDPISEHNRLYWYRQTLGQGPEFLTYFQNEAQLEKSRLLSDRFSAERPKGSFSTLEIQRTEQGDSAMYLCASSYLTNEQFFGPGTRLTVL.

The chain has TRBV21-1 and TRBJ2-7. TRBV21-1 is a pseudogene segment. This CDR3 region has 10 residues. This CDR3 is CASSSGKQYF. In nucleotides, the CDR3 is TGTGCCAGCAGCAGCGGTAAGCAGTACTTC.

The rearrangement uses TRBV7-9 and TRBJ2-7; 8 bases fit TRBD2. The germline CDR1 and CDR2 sequences are SEHNR and FQNEAQ (reference sequence). This CDR3 is 15 amino acids long. The ends lost 1 base at V and 5 bases at J; junction bases unmatched: 7. The CDR3 region is CASSLVRGGVNEQYF. The CDR3 nucleotides read TGTGCCAGCAGCTTAGTCCGGGGGGGGGTCAACGAGCAGTACTTC. Drawing the rest from reference TRBV7-9 and TRBJ2-7, the complete variable domain is DTGVSQNPRHKITKRGQNVTFRCDPISEHNRLYWYRQTLGQGPEFLTYFQNEAQLEKSRLLSDRFSAERPKGSFSTLEIQRTEQGDSAMYLCASSLVRGGVNEQYFGPGTRLTVT.

Remarks on this clonotype: Mismatch with germline at one junction end may stem from a read error. This rearrangement joins TRBV4-2 to TRBJ2-5; 7 nucleotides match TRBD2. The CDR3 is 16 amino acids. Germline CDR1 and CDR2: LGHNA and YNFKEQ. This CDR3 is CASSQEGGGFQATQYF. As DNA, the CDR3 is TGTGCCAGCAGCCAAGAGGGCGGGGGATTCCAAGCGACCCAGTACTTC.

CDR3 in amino acids: CASSSQGRSGQPQHF. The CDR3 region has the DNA TGTGCCAGCAGCTCACAAGGCCGATCCGGTCAGCCCCAGCATTTT. The chain employs TRBV7-2 and TRBJ1-5; D not certain. The CDR3 covers 15 residues. Trimming cost V 4 bases and J 6 bases, with 16 bases left between them. Per the germline V gene, CDR1 is SGHTA and CDR2 is FQGNSA. The full variable domain, rest sourced from reference TRBV7-2 and TRBJ1-5, is GAGVSQSPSNKVTEKGKDVELRCDPISGHTALYWYRQSLGQGLEFLIYFQGNSAPDKSGLPSDRFSAERTGGSVSTLTIQRTQQEDSAVYLCASSSQGRSGQPQHFGDGTRLSIL.

This rearrangement joins TRBV3-1 to TRBJ2-5; D might be TRBD1 or TRBD2, each matching 6 bases. This CDR3 contains 16 residues. The V and J ends lost 1 base and 4 bases respectively, with 16 bases between them. Germline-derived CDR1 and CDR2 are LGHDT and YNNKEL (reference sequence). This chain's CDR3 is CASSQAGGGGGETQYF. In DNA, the CDR3 is TGTGCCAGCAGCCAAGCCGGGGGTGGGGGCGGAGAGACCCAGTACTTC.

V and J are TRBV7-6 and TRBJ2-7; perhaps TRBD1 as D (6 bases). The V and J ends lost 4 bases and 6 bases respectively, with 19 bases between them. The CDR3 consists of 15 residues. The germline V gene encodes CDR1 SGHVS and CDR2 FNYEAQ. CDR3 amino acids: CASSSRVQGKREQYF. In DNA, the CDR3 is TGTGCCAGCAGCTCGAGAGTCCAGGGGAAGCGCGAGCAGTACTTC.

This sequence joins TRBV7-2 and TRBJ1-1; D might be TRBD1 (5 bases). V lost 5 bases, J lost 8 bases, and 18 bases lay in between. The CDR3 has 14 amino acids. Germline loops: CDR1 SGHTA, CDR2 FQGNSA. CDR3 nucleotide sequence: TGTGCCAGCAGCGGTTCGGGGGTGGGCCCCGAAGCTTTCTTT. Amino acid sequence: CASSGSGVGPEAFF.

The chain is built from TRBV7-9 and TRBJ1-6, with D possibly TRBD1 on 5 matching bases. The CDR3 contains 18 residues. The germline V and J ends were trimmed by 4 bases and 8 bases, with 24 bases remaining between them. CDR1 is SEHNR and CDR2 is FQNEAQ in the germline V gene (reference sequence). The CDR3 bases are TGTGCCAGCAGCTCATCTGGGGCCGAAATATTAGAGGATTCACCCCTCCACTTT. Translating it yields CASSSSGAEILEDSPLHF. The variable domain in full, completed from reference TRBV7-9 and TRBJ1-6, reads DTGVSQNPRHKITKRGQNVTFRCDPISEHNRLYWYRQTLGQGPEFLTYFQNEAQLEKSRLLSDRFSAERPKGSFSTLEIQRTEQGDSAMYLCASSSSGAEILEDSPLHFGNGTRLTVT.

At least ten counts were recorded for this clonotype. The chain carries TRBV4-1 and TRBJ2-7; 10 nucleotides agree with TRBD1. The CDR3 length is 15 residues. Germline values: CDR1 MGHRA, CDR2 YSYEKL. J was trimmed by 4 bases and V by 0 bases; bases with no gene match: 3. CDR3 DNA sequence: TGCGCCAGCAGCCAAGACGGGACAGGGGTTTACGAGCAGTACTTC. It translates to CASSQDGTGVYEQYF.

The chain links TRBV4-3 to TRBJ2-2; a possible D gene is TRBD1 (7 bases). V gave up 6 bases and J gave up 4 bases, with 18 bases separating them. There are 16 residues in the CDR3. Germline loops: CDR1 LGHNA, CDR2 YSLEER. DNA of the CDR3: TGCGCCAGCAGGCCCCGGAGGGGGCTTCGCACCGGGGAGCTGTTTTTT. It yields the protein CASRPRRGLRTGELFF.